This T cell receptor beta chain was recorded in a study of identical twins. Carrying unique molecular identifiers, the cDNA also gained a universal primer site through template switching. Each CDR3 protein is one row after TCRdb ran MiXCR on the 5' RACE reads. The sample lists a few hundred thousand distinct CDR3 sequences; approximately 8.8% were seen once. This clonotype was seen more than once but under ten times. Its specificity is not known. V lost 6 bases and J lost 4, with 16 bases in between. Germline assignment: CDR1 MNHEY and CDR2 SMNVEV (reference sequence). This CDR3 has 15 residues. General observations from the study: Shared out-of-frame alpha sequences (those common to twins) showed excess low generation probability.

The sample was naive T cells sorted from blood. The rearrangement joins TRBV27 to TRBJ2-1, with D perhaps being TRBD1 or TRBD2 (5 bases each). This receptor was identified in a woman aged 45-65 years in good health. In DNA, the CDR3 is TGTGCCAGCAGCCCGACAGTGGGACGTTACAATGAGCAGTTCTTC. Translating gives CASSPTVGRYNEQFF.